One and the same sample provided the 3 T cell receptor beta chains below, sequenced in a study of graft-versus-host responses after intestinal transplantation. Using immunoSEQ multiplex PCR, the repertoire was profiled, and TCRdb retains in-frame clones only, with some absent. The sample lists under 45,000 clones; roughly nine tenths were seen once. Sequences were derived from PBMCs, sampled 260 to 280 days after transplant. Source of these receptors: a human patient who received an intestinal transplant, so some T cells may come from the graft donor.

The table lists this clone with a few counts. The chain links TRBV18 to TRBJ2-5; no reliable D call. V was clipped by 3 bases and J by 1 base, with 9 bases between them. The CDR3 sequence is 14 residues long. Germline values: CDR1 KGHSH, CDR2 LQKENI. The CDR3 nucleotides are TGTGCCAGCTCACCGGGGTCGACCCAAGAGACCCAGTACTTC. Amino acid sequence: CASSPGSTQETQYF.

The chain is built from TRBV30 and TRBJ1-3; the D is unclear. This CDR3 region has 13 residues. Germline V lookup: CDR1 GTSNPN, CDR2 SVGIG (reference sequence). V lost 2 bases, J lost 0 bases, and 5 bases lay in between. CDR3 region: CAWSWTSGNTIYF. CDR3 in DNA: TGTGCCTGGAGTTGGACCTCTGGAAACACCATATATTTT.

The table lists this clone with a count of one. The rearrangement joins TRBV4-1 to TRBJ1-4; D perhaps matches TRBD1 (5 bases). The CDR3 sequence is 17 residues long. V lost 2 bases and J lost 2, with 15 bases in between. Germline CDR1 MGHRA, CDR2 YSYEKL. The CDR3 DNA sequence: TGCGCCAGCAGCCAACCGATTGGGGGGTTCACTAATGAAAAACTGTTTTTT. It codes for CASSQPIGGFTNEKLFF.